This is a list of T cell receptor beta chains from one sample in a study of T cell responses to AZD1222 COVID-19 vaccine. Sequencing was performed with immunoSEQ multiplex PCR; in TCRdb, only in-frame clones are kept and a portion is missing. The data contain 150,000 to 200,000 clones, around 94% of them singletons. This specimen was peripheral blood, taken on day 0 of AZD1222 vaccination. The receptors were gathered from an adult in good health. Both conserved end residues are part of each CDR3. D genes are given only for firm matches. Size tells how often a clone was seen (once, few, many) or the class of an expanded clone, and some rows leave it out.

TGTGCCAGCAGTACCACGATGAACACTGAAGCTTTCTTT CASSTTMNTEAFF TRBJ1-1 - - TRBV11-2
TGTGCCAGCAGTGAAGAGGTGTGGGGTAAGCAGCCCCAGCATTTT CASSEEVWGKQPQHF TRBJ1-5 - - TRBV2
TGCGCCAGCAGCCAAGTTTTGCGAGACACGCCCTACGAGCAGTACTTC CASSQVLRDTPYEQYF TRBJ2-7 once - TRBV4-1
TGTGCCAGCGGAGGGCCAGACAGGGGGTGGCGAGGCTACACCTTC CASGGPDRGWRGYTF TRBJ1-2 - TRBD1 TRBV28
TGTGCCAGCAGCCAGGACACAAACACCGGGGAGCTGTTTTTT CASSQDTNTGELFF TRBJ2-2 - - TRBV7-9
TGTGCCAGCAGTTACTCGTACGCGTCGGGCACTGAAGCTTTCTTT CASSYSYASGTEAFF TRBJ1-1 - - TRBV6-5
TGTGCCAGCAGTTACTCGGGACAAAATCAGCCCCAGCATTTT CASSYSGQNQPQHF TRBJ1-5 - - TRBV6-5
TGTGCCAGCAGGAAAGAGTCCAGGGAGGATCAGCCCCAGCATTTT CASRKESREDQPQHF TRBJ1-5 - - TRBV6-5
TGTGCCAGCAGCCAAACCGTGACAGATAATTCACCCCTCCACTTT CASSQTVTDNSPLHF TRBJ1-6 - - TRBV3-1/TRBV3-2
TGTGCCAGCAGCCAAGAGCGGGATTCCGAAGCTTTCTTT CASSQERDSEAFF TRBJ1-1 - - TRBV4-2
TGTGCCAGCAGCTCCGGGGACGGTTGGGGTTACACCTTC CASSSGDGWGYTF TRBJ1-2 - - TRBV7-3
TGTGCCAGCTCACCACCATGGAGTAGCGGGGGGGAATACGAGCAGTTCTTC CASSPPWSSGGEYEQFF TRBJ2-1 once TRBD2 TRBV18
TGTGCCAGCAGCTTAGAAGGGTTAACACGGGTGAGCTATGGCTACACCTTC CASSLEGLTRVSYGYTF TRBJ1-2 - - TRBV7-9
TGTGCCACCAGCAGAGCCAGGAGCAGTCGGAACACCTTC CATSRARSSRNTF TRBJ1-2 - - TRBV15
TGTGCCAGCAGCCCCCCCGGCGGGGAGAACACCGGGGAGCTGTTTTTT CASSPPGGENTGELFF TRBJ2-2 - - TRBV13
TGTGCCAGCAGCGTATCGCCAGGGAGCGACGGGGAGCTGTTTTTT CASSVSPGSDGELFF TRBJ2-2 - - TRBV9
TGTGCCAGCAGTGAAGCCGGTGGGAGGGGGTACGAGCAGTACTTC CASSEAGGRGYEQYF TRBJ2-7 - - TRBV2
TGTGCCTGGAGTCGGGAGTCTGGAAACACCATATATTTT CAWSRESGNTIYF TRBJ1-3 - - TRBV30
TGCGCCACTAAAGGTCAGGGTACGAACACTGAAGCTTTCTTT CATKGQGTNTEAFF TRBJ1-1 - - TRBV4-1
TGTGCCAGCAGCGGAGGGGGGGAAGAGACCCAGTACTTC CASSGGGEETQYF TRBJ2-5 - - TRBV9
TGCGCCAGCAGCTTGGTACAGGGGGCAGTCAATGAGCAGTTCTTC CASSLVQGAVNEQFF TRBJ2-1 - TRBD1 TRBV5-1
TGTGCCAGCACCATTAGGGGGAACACTGAAGCTTTCTTT CASTIRGNTEAFF TRBJ1-1 - - TRBV28
TGTGCCTGGGAGACGGGGAGTGAAGGCTACACCTTC CAWETGSEGYTF TRBJ1-2 once - TRBV30
TGTGCCAGTAGTATTTACAGCAGCAATCAGCCCCAGCATTTT CASSIYSSNQPQHF TRBJ1-5 - - TRBV19
TGTGCCAGCAGACGGGAAGCCCTCTACGAGCAGTACTTC CASRREALYEQYF TRBJ2-7 - - TRBV6-5
TGTGCCAGCTCACCGTTGGACACTAATGAAAAACTGTTTTTT CASSPLDTNEKLFF TRBJ1-4 - - TRBV18
TGCGCCAGCAGCCTCATCCGGCGGGGTGGGGAAAAACTGTTTTTT CASSLIRRGGEKLFF TRBJ1-4 - - TRBV23-1
TGTGCCAGCAGCCCACGGACAGGGGCAAACATTCAGTACTTC CASSPRTGANIQYF TRBJ2-4 once TRBD1 TRBV5-6
TGTGCCACCAGTAGCGCGGGGGAGGCCAATGAGGAGACCCAGTACTTC CATSSAGEANEETQYF TRBJ2-5 - TRBD2 TRBV24-1
TGTGCCAGCAGGACCCAGGGGATTCCCTACGAGCAGTACTTC CASRTQGIPYEQYF TRBJ2-7 - - TRBV27
TGTGCCAGCAGCCCCCTCGGGAGGGGGGGGCAAGAGACCCAGTACTTC CASSPLGRGGQETQYF TRBJ2-5 - TRBD2 TRBV7-6
TGCGCCAGCAGCCCCAGACAGGCCAATCAGCCCCAGCATTTT CASSPRQANQPQHF TRBJ1-5 - - TRBV4-1
TGTGCCAGTAGTATAGGGCAGGGAAGGACTGAAGCTTTCTTT CASSIGQGRTEAFF TRBJ1-1 - - TRBV19
TGTGCCAGCTCACTAACCGGTAGTTCTGAGGAGACCCAGTACTTC CASSLTGSSEETQYF TRBJ2-5 - - TRBV18
TGTGCCAGCAGTTACTCTTCCCGGGCAGGGAGCGAGCAGTACTTC CASSYSSRAGSEQYF TRBJ2-7 - - TRBV6-5
TGTGCCACCAGCAGAGGAAATTCACCCCTCCACTTT CATSRGNSPLHF TRBJ1-6 - - TRBV15
TGTGCCAGCAGCCGGGACAGGGGATTAGTGGACGAGCAGTACTTC CASSRDRGLVDEQYF TRBJ2-7 - TRBD1 TRBV4-2
TGTGCCAGCAGCGCCACCCGGACCCAGTACTTC CASSATRTQYF TRBJ2-5 - - TRBV7-9
TGTGCCAGCAGCTTACGAGAAGTCCCCGGGGAGCTGTTTTTT CASSLREVPGELFF TRBJ2-2 - - TRBV5-4
TGCGCCAGCAGCCAGGGCGAAAACTATGGCTACACCTTC CASSQGENYGYTF TRBJ1-2 once - TRBV4-1
TGTGCCAGCAGCTCGGGAGAGACCCAGTACTTC CASSSGETQYF TRBJ2-5 - - TRBV7-9
TGTGCCACCAGCAGAGTAACACAGGGTTCACATGGCTACACCTTC CATSRVTQGSHGYTF TRBJ1-2 - - TRBV15
TGTGCCAGCAGCTCGACAATTCCCGGGGAGCTGTTTTTT CASSSTIPGELFF TRBJ2-2 - - TRBV5-8
TGTGCCTGGAGCGCAGGACTCTATGGCTACACCTTC CAWSAGLYGYTF TRBJ1-2 - - TRBV30
TGTGCCAGTAGTATTAGGAGGAGTCGACAGAAGAACACCGGGGAGCTGTTTTTT CASSIRRSRQKNTGELFF TRBJ2-2 - - TRBV19
TGTGCCACCAGCAGAGTGGGAGGGGGCTATAATTCACCCCTCCACTTT CATSRVGGGYNSPLHF TRBJ1-6 once - TRBV15
TGTGCCAGCAGTTTAGAGTCGAACGCTTTCTTT CASSLESNAFF TRBJ1-1 - - TRBV12-3/TRBV12-4
TGTGCCAGCAGCGGCGTCCGTCCGACAGGAAACTATGGCTACACCTTC CASSGVRPTGNYGYTF TRBJ1-2 - - TRBV7-2
TGTGCCAGCAGCTTAGGGCAGGGGAGTTACACCATATATTTT CASSLGQGSYTIYF TRBJ1-3 - - TRBV7-8
TGTGCCAGCTCACAACAAGAGAACACCGGGGAGCTGTTTTTT CASSQQENTGELFF TRBJ2-2 - - TRBV18
TGTGCCAGCAAGCCTTGGGACAGGCCTAATAATGAAAAACTGTTTTTT CASKPWDRPNNEKLFF TRBJ1-4 - TRBD1 TRBV6-4
TGTGCCACCAGTGATTCACTTAGCGGGGTGCAGTTCTTC CATSDSLSGVQFF TRBJ2-1 - TRBD2 TRBV24-1
TGTGCCAGTAGTATAGGTTTTGGGGCCCAATATTCACCCCTCCACTTT CASSIGFGAQYSPLHF TRBJ1-6 - - TRBV19
TGTGCCACCAGTGACAGTAGCTCCTACGAGCAGTACTTC CATSDSSSYEQYF TRBJ2-7 - - TRBV24-1
TGCGCCAGCAGCTACCTCGTCTGGGGAGTAACAGATACGCAGTATTTT CASSYLVWGVTDTQYF TRBJ2-3 once - TRBV5-1